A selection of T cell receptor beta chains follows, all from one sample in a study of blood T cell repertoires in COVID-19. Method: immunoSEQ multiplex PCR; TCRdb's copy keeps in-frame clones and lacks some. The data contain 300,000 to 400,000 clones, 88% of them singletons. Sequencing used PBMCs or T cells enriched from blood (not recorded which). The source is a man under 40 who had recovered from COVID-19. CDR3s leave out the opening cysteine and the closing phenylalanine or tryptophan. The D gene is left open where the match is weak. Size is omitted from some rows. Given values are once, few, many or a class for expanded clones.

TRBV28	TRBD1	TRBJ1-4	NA	ASQGALGEKLF
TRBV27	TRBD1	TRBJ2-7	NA	ASRRGTGGIISYEQY
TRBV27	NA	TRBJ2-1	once	ASSLGQGNEQF
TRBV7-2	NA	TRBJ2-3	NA	ASTSQAFTDTQY
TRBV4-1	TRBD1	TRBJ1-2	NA	ASSHSRGGQGARGYT
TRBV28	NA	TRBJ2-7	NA	ASRTSRGSYEQY
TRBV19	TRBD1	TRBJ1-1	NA	ASEGQGGRNTEAF
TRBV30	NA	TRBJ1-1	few	AWSVLGTIEAF
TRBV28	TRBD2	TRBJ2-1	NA	ASSLWVMGGGNEQF
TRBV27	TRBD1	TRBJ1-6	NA	ASSFASGQGLTLH
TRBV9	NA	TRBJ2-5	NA	ASSVEVGGPTVTQY
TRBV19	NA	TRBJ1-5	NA	ASSKNRAGIGNQPQH
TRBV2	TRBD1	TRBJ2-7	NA	ASRYRTGNEQY
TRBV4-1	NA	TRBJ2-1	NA	ASSHGGNEQF
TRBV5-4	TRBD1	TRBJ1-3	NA	ASGAQGGNTIY
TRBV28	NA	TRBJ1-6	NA	ATTGGFGNYSPLH
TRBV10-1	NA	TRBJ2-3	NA	ASSRSVSTDTQY
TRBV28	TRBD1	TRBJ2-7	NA	ASKGSGQGYEQY
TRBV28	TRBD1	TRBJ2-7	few	ASTSTGKSYEQY
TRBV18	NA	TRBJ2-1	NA	ASSPPLAPYNEQF
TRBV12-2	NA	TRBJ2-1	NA	ALPRGLDSYNEQF
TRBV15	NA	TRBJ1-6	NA	ATSRRAHPSYNSPLH
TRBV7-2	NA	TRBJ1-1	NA	ASSMLQGVSTEAF
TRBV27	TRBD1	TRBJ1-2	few	ASSSRTGDGYT
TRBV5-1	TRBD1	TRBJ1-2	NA	ASSRTGDTYGYT
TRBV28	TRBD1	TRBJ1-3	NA	ASSLTGASSGNTIY
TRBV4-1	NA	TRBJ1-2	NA	ASSQAGGYNYGYT
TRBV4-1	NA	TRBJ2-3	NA	ASSQVGGGANTQY
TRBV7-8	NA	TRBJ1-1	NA	ASSLQGKAF
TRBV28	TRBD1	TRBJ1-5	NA	ASSAPGQGPYSNQPQH
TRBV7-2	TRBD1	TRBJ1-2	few	ASSSRSQGVSGYT
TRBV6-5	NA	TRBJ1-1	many	ASRSPDEAEAF
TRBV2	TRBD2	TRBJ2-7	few	ASSETSGPTYEQY
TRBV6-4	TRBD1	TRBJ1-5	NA	ASSDSGTGEDSNQPQH
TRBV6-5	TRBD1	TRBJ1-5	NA	ASSPTGERQPQH
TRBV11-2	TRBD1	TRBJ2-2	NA	ASSLGTAITGELF
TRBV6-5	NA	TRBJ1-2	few	ASSQRSPPGGYT
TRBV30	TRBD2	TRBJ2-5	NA	AWSVLAGFGQY
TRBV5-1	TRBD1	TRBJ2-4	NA	ASSLRGQILAKNIQY
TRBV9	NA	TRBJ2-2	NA	ASSVAAGGVSGELF
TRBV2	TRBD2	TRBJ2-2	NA	ASSEILAGGPGELF
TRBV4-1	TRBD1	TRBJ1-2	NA	ASSQYPWGQESYGYT
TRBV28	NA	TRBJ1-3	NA	ASSFHGGGSGNTIY
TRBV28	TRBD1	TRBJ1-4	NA	ASSLTGQGFREKLF
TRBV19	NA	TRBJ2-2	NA	ASTPQGSGELF
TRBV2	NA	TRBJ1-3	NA	ASSEDRGSVGGNTIY
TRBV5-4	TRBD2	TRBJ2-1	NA	ASSLSGGAFYEQF
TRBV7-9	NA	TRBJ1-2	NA	ASSLAPERAFGYT
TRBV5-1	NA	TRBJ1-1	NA	ASMRIEGGTEAF
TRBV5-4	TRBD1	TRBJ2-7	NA	ASSLGQGQVEQY
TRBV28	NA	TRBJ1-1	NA	ASSLIQEPNTEAF
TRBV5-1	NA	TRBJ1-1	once	ASSFSGNTEAF
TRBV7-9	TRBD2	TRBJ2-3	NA	ASSSPGGDGTQY
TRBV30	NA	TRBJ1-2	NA	AWSRRGDYGYT
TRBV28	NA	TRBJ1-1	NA	ASTGGYMNTEAF
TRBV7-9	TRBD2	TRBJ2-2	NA	ASRPPGLAGANTGELF
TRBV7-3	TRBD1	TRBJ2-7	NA	ASSLWGPGTGNYEQY
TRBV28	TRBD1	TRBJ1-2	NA	ASSPGQVYGYT
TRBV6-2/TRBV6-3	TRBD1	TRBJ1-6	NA	ASSYRTGGSGSPLH
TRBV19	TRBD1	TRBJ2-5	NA	ASSITTGGLETQY